These T cell receptor beta chains were read from a single sample in a study of neurological immune-mediated disorders. MiXCR, applied by TCRdb to the 5' RACE reads, yields one record per CDR3 protein. The table shows some 46,000 distinct CDR3 sequences, with roughly 4% occurring only once. The sequencing sample was made of PBMCs. Every receptor here comes from a woman aged 55 to 70 with multiple sclerosis. CDR3s include the opening cysteine and the closing phenylalanine or tryptophan. The D gene is left open where the match is weak. Size tells how often a clone was seen (once, few, many) or the class of an expanded clone, and some rows leave it out.

V	size	D	J	DNA	CDR3
TRBV6-5	-	-	TRBJ2-5	TGTGCCAGCAGTTACTTCGGGGAAGGAGAGACCCAGTACTTC	CASSYFGEGETQYF
TRBV7-2	many	-	TRBJ1-3	TGTGCCAGCAGCCCCAATTCTGGAAACACCATATATTTT	CASSPNSGNTIYF
TRBV5-1	few	TRBD2	TRBJ2-1	TGCGCCAGCAGCTTTGGACTAGCGGTTTTCTCCTACAATGAGCAGTTCTTC	CASSFGLAVFSYNEQFF
TRBV2	-	-	TRBJ1-5	TGTGCCAGCAGTTTTAACCCGCATCAGCCCCAGCATTTT	CASSFNPHQPQHF
TRBV9	many	-	TRBJ1-2	TGTGCCAGCAGCGTAGCCGGGGACACAGCCCTTTATGGCTACACCTTC	CASSVAGDTALYGYTF
TRBV7-9	many	TRBD1	TRBJ2-1	TGTGCCAGCAGCCTACAGGGGGCGCTTCTTGAGCAGTTCTTC	CASSLQGALLEQFF
TRBV5-1	many	TRBD2	TRBJ2-3	TGCGCCAGCAGCTTGGAAGCGGGAAGTCCAGATACGCAGTATTTT	CASSLEAGSPDTQYF
TRBV4-1	-	TRBD2	TRBJ2-2	TGCGCCAGCAGCCAGGGGAGGGTCGGGGAGCTGTTTTTT	CASSQGRVGELFF
TRBV5-5	many	-	TRBJ1-2	TGTGCCAGCAGCTTGCAGCAGGGTGACTATGGCTACACCTTC	CASSLQQGDYGYTF
TRBV24-1	-	TRBD2	TRBJ2-1	TGTGCCACCCAGGGACTAGCTGAGAACAATGAGCAGTTCTTC	CATQGLAENNEQFF
TRBV5-1	few	-	TRBJ2-3	TGCGCCAGCAGCTTGGCGGGGGCTCCGCAGTATTTT	CASSLAGAPQYF
TRBV6-5	-	-	TRBJ2-3	TGTGCCAGCAGACCGGGACCTTTTAGCACAGATACGCAGTATTTT	CASRPGPFSTDTQYF
TRBV4-1	many	-	TRBJ2-1	TGCGCCAGCAGCCCAACACCCGGAGTAGCGCCCTACAATGAGCAGTTCTTC	CASSPTPGVAPYNEQFF
TRBV5-1	many	-	TRBJ2-3	TGCGCCAGCAGCTCGATACCGGGTGGAGATACGCAGTATTTT	CASSSIPGGDTQYF
TRBV3-1	many	-	TRBJ2-7	TGTGCCAGCACCTCCCGTGGGGAGCAGTACTTC	CASTSRGEQYF
TRBV10-3	many	-	TRBJ2-3	TGTGCCATCAGTAACTTTGTCACAGATACGCAGTATTTT	CAISNFVTDTQYF
TRBV7-2	many	-	TRBJ1-1	TGTGCCAGCAGCTTTGGGCGGACCTTGAACACTGAAGCTTTCTTT	CASSFGRTLNTEAFF
TRBV7-9	-	TRBD1	TRBJ2-5	TGTGCCAGCAGCGGGGACAGGGAGGAAGAGACCCAGTACTTC	CASSGDREEETQYF
TRBV4-1	many	TRBD1	TRBJ1-2	TGCGCCAGCAGCCGTTTAGGACAGGGCCCCAGGGGTGGCTACACCTTC	CASSRLGQGPRGGYTF
TRBV9	many	-	TRBJ1-1	TGTGCCAGCAGCGTAGGCCCCGAGAACACTGAAGCTTTCTTT	CASSVGPENTEAFF
TRBV20-1	many	-	TRBJ1-2	TGCAGTGCCACCGGTAGCGGGTCTAACTATGGCTACACCTTC	CSATGSGSNYGYTF
TRBV4-1	many	-	TRBJ1-2	TGCGCCAGCAGCCAAGGGGCAGGTGTCTATGGCTACACCTTC	CASSQGAGVYGYTF
TRBV20-1	many	TRBD1	TRBJ1-2	TGCAGTGCTAGAGACCTGACAGGGGCATATGGCTACACCTTC	CSARDLTGAYGYTF
TRBV5-1	many	TRBD2	TRBJ2-2	TGCGCCAGCAGCCCCGCTAGCGGGCCCGGGGAGCTGTTTTTT	CASSPASGPGELFF
TRBV3-1	many	TRBD2	TRBJ2-1	TGTGCCAGCAGCCTACGGACTAGCTCCTACAATGAGCAGTTCTTC	CASSLRTSSYNEQFF
TRBV20-1	many	-	TRBJ2-3	TGCAGTGCTACGGAGACAGATACGCAGTATTTT	CSATETDTQYF
TRBV9	many	-	TRBJ2-4	TGTGCCAGCAGCCCCCCGACGCGGAGGTTTCAGTACTTC	CASSPPTRRFQYF
TRBV5-1	many	-	TRBJ1-4	TGCGCCAGCAGCACGTCGACAGCAACTAATGAAAAACTGTTTTTT	CASSTSTATNEKLFF
TRBV7-2	-	TRBD2	TRBJ2-3	TGTGCCAGCAGCTTATTAGCTACTAGCGAGTATGGCACAGATACGCAGTATTTT	CASSLLATSEYGTDTQYF
TRBV11-2	many	-	TRBJ1-2	TGTGCCAGCAGCTTAGGGGGGACTAAAAGGACCTTC	CASSLGGTKRTF
TRBV20-1	many	TRBD1	TRBJ1-1	TGCAGTGCTCCCTGGGACAGGGAGAACACTGAAGCTTTCTTT	CSAPWDRENTEAFF
TRBV12-3/TRBV12-4	many	-	TRBJ1-4	TGTGCCAGCAGCTTTCAAGGCCGTGTAAAACTGTTTTTT	CASSFQGRVKLFF
TRBV29-1	-	-	TRBJ1-1	TGCAGCGTTGCAGGGAGGGGCGGTAACACTGAAGCTTTCTTT	CSVAGRGGNTEAFF
TRBV6-5	many	TRBD1	TRBJ1-1	TGTGCCAGCAGTGGGGACAGGGTGACTGAAGCTTTCTTT	CASSGDRVTEAFF